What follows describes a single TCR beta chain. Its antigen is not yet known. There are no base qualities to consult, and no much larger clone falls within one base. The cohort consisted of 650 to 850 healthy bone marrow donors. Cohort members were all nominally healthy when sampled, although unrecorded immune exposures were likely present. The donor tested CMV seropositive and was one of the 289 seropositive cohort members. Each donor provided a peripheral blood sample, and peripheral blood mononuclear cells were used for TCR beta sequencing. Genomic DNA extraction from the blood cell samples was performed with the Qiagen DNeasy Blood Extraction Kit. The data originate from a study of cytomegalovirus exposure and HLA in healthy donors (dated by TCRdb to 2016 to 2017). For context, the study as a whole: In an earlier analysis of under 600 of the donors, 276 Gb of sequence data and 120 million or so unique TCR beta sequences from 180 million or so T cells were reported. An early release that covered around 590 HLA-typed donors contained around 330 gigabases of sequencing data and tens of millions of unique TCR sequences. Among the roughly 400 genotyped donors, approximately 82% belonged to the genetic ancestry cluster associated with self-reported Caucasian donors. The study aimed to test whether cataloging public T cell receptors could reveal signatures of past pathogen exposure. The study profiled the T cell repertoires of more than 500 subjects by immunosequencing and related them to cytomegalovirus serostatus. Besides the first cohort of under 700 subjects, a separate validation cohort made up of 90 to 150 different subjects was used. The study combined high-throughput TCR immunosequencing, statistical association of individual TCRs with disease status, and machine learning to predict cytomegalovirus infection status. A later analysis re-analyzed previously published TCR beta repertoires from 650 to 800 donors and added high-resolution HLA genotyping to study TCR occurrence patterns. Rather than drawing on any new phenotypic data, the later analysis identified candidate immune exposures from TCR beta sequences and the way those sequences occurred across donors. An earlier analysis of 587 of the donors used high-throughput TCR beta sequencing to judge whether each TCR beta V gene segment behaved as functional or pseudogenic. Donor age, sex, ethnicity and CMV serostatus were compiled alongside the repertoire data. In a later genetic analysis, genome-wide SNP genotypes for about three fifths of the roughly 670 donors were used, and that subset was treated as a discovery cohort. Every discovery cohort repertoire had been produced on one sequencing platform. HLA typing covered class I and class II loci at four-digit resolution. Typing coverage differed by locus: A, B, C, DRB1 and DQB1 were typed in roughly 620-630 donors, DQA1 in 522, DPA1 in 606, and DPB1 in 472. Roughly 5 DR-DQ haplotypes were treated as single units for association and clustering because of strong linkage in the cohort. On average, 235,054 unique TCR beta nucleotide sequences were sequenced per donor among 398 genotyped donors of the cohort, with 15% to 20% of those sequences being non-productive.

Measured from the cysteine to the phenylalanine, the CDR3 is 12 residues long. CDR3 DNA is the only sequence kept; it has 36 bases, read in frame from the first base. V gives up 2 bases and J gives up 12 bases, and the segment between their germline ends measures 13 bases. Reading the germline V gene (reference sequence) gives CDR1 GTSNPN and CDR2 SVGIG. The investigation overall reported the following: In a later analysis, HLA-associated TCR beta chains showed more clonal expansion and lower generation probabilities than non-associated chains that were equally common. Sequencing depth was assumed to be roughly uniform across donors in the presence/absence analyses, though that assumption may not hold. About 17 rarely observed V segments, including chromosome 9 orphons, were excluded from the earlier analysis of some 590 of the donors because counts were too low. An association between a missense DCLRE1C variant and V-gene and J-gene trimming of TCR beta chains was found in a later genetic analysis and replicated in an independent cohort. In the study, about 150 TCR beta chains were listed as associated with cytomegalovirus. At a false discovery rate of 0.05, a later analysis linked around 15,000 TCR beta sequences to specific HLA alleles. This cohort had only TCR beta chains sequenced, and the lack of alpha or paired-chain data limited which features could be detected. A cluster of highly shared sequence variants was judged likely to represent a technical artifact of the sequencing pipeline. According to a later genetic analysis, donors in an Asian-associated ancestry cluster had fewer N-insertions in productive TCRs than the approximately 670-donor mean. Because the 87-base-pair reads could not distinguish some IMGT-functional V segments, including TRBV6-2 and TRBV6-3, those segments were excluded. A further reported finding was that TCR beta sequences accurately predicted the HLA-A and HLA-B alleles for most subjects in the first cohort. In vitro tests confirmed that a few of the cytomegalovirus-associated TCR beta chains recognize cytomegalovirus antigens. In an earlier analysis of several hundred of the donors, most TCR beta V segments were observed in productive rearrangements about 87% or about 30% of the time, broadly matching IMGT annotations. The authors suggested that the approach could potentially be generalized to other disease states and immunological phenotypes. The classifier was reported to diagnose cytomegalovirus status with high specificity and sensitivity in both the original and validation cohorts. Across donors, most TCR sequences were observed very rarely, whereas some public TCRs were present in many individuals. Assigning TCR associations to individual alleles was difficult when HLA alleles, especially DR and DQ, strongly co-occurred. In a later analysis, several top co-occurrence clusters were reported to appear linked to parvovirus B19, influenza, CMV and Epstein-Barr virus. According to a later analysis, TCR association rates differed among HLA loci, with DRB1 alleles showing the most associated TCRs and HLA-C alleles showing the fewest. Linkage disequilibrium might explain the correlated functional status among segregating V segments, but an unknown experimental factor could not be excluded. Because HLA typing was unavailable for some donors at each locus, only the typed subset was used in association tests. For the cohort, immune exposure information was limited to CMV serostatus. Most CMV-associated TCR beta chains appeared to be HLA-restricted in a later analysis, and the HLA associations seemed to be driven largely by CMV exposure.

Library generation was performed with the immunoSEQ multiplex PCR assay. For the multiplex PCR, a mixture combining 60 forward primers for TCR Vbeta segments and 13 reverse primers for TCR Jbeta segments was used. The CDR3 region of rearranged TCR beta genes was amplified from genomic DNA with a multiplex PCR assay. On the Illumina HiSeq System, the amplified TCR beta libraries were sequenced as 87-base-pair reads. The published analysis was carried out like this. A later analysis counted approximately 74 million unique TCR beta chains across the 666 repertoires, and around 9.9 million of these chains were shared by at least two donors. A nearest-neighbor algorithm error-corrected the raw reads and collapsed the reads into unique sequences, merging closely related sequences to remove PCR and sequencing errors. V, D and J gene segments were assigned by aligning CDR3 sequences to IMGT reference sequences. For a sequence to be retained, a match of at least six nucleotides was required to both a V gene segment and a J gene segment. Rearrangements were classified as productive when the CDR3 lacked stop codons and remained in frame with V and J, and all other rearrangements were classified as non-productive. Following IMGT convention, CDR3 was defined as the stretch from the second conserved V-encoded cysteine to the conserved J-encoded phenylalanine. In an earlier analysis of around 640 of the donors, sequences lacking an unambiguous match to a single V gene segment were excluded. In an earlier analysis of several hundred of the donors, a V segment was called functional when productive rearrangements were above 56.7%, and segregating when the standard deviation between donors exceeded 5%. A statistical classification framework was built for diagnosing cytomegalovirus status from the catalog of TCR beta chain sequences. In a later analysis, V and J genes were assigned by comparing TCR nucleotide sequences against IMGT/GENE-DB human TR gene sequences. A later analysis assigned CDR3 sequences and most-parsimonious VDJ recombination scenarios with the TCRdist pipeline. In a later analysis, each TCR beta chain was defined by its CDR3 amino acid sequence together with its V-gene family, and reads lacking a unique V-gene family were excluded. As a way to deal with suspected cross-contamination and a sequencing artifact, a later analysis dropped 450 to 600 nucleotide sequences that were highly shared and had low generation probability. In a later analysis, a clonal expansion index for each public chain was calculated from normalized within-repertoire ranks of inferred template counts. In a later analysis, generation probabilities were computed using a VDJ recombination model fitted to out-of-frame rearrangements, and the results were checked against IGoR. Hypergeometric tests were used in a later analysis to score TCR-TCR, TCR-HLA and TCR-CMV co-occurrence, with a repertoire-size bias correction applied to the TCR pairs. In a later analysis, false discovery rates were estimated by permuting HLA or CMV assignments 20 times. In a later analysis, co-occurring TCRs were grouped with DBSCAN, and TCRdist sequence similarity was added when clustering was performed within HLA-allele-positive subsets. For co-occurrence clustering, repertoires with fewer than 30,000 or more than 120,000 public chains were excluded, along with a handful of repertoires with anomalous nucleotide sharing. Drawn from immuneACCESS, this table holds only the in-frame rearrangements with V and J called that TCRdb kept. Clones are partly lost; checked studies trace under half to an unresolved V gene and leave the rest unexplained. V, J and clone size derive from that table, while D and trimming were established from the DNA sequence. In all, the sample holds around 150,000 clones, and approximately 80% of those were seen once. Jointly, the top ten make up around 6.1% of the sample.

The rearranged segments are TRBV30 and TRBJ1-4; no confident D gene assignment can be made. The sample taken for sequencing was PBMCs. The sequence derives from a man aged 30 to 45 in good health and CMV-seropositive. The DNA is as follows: TGTGCCTGGAGTACATCGAACATGGAACTGTTTTTT. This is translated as CAWSTSNMELFF.